This is a list of T cell receptor beta chains from one sample in a study of cytotoxic CD8 clonotypes in ibrutinib-treated CLL. Some clones are missing from TCRdb's copy, which holds only in-frame ones; the method was immunoSEQ multiplex PCR. Here the sample spans about 130,000 clones, approximately 81% being singletons. This sample comprised PBMCs, obtained after 12 months of ibrutinib treatment. The receptors shown here come from a human donor with chronic lymphocytic leukemia. Both conserved end residues are part of each CDR3. D genes are given only for firm matches. Only part of the rows carry a size: once, few, many, or a class if the clone is expanded.

j_call d_call clone_size v_call cdr3_aa
TRBJ2-5 TRBD2 once TRBV19 CASSAGLAGKETQYF
TRBJ2-5 TRBD2 . TRBV25-1 CASSEFGGETQYF
TRBJ1-2 . . TRBV11-2 CASSPHGNGKGYTF
TRBJ1-5 . few TRBV27 CASSLSGGNQPQHF
TRBJ2-1 . . TRBV7-7 CASSYRLTTNEQFF
TRBJ1-1 . . TRBV7-2 CASSGNMNTEAFF
TRBJ1-2 . . TRBV2 CASRGDAGDYGYTF
TRBJ2-1 TRBD2 . TRBV15 CATSRAQAGGYEQFF
TRBJ2-3 . . TRBV11-3 CASSGTDDTDTQYF
TRBJ2-2 . . TRBV5-4 CASSLDPGQSTGELFF
TRBJ2-2 . . TRBV5-4 CASSPWVGGDTGELFF
TRBJ2-7 . few TRBV27 CASSLRLAYEQYF
TRBJ2-3 TRBD2 . TRBV13 CASSSLGLAGSTDTQYF
TRBJ2-3 . few TRBV27 CASSLVVSTDTQYF
TRBJ2-3 TRBD2 . TRBV7-8 CASSPSGSTDTQYF
TRBJ1-1 . . TRBV4-2 CASSQDESGMNTEAFF
TRBJ2-7 TRBD1 . TRBV27 CASRRGTGGAYEQYF
TRBJ2-2 . . TRBV19 CASSFGGELFF
TRBJ1-1 . . TRBV12-5 CASGLVYGEGNTEAFF
TRBJ1-2 . . TRBV6-5 CASSRTEGYGYTF
TRBJ1-1 . . TRBV11-2 CASSVEVDTEAFF
TRBJ1-5 TRBD1 . TRBV30 CAWSAKIGQGDQPQHF
TRBJ2-1 . . TRBV4-2 CASSQYGTGAYNEQFF
TRBJ1-5 . . TRBV7-2 CASSWRGGRNQPQHF
TRBJ2-7 TRBD2 . TRBV27 CASSPGTSGSNEQYF
TRBJ2-3 . . TRBV21-1 CASTIPEDNVPVSDTQYF
TRBJ2-2 TRBD2 . TRBV27 CASSRPGLAGETGELFF
TRBJ2-1 TRBD2 . TRBV29-1 CSGEAGGIPNEQFF
TRBJ2-2 . few TRBV10-3 CAISRDFNTGELFF
TRBJ2-5 TRBD2 . TRBV19 CASSMQAGVLETQYF
TRBJ2-3 TRBD2 few TRBV11-3 CASSAGEREKEDTQYF
TRBJ2-2 TRBD1 . TRBV19 CASRERGTGKTGELFF
TRBJ1-1 . . TRBV27 CASSLSPGLNTEAFF
TRBJ1-3 . . TRBV10-3 CAIRDSSFSGNTIYF
TRBJ1-1 . . TRBV11-2 CASSEWRGYVSTEAFF
TRBJ1-4 . . TRBV2 CASKGWGETGEKLFF
TRBJ1-2 . . TRBV30 CAWRGGLSHYGYTF
TRBJ1-2 . . TRBV18 CASSPTAPGHLYGYTF
TRBJ1-1 . . TRBV4-2 CASSQDIKNRFDMNTEAFF
TRBJ2-2 . . TRBV15 CATKRDKNAGELFF